One and the same sample provided the 10 T cell receptor beta chains below, sequenced in a study of Ad26.COV2.S vaccination and SARS-CoV-2 variants (dated by TCRdb to the early 2020s). Receptors were amplified or captured by the immunoSEQ multiplex PCR assay. TCRdb retrieved this table from immuneACCESS and kept in-frame rearrangements only. Not all clones are present; in checked studies, unresolved V genes account for under half, and no reason is known for the remainder. The sample table shows some 400,000 clones, and around 91% are seen once. Under 2% of the sample goes to the ten largest clones. The treatment or condition tag for this specimen amounts to: roughly 20 received Ad26.COV2.S at low or high dose, single or two shots; about 5 received placebo; per-sample allocation not given. Repertoires of vaccine and placebo recipients were sequenced from samples collected on day 63 after the first injection.

Source: peripheral blood, taken in a trial of Ad26.COV2.S vaccine versus placebo. The origin of the receptors is a person aged 18-65 years who received the Ad26.COV2.S COVID-19 vaccine or a placebo.

The CDR3 loop reads CATPHSPLHF. In nucleotides, the CDR3 is TGTGCCACCCCTCATTCACCCCTCCACTTT. The chain uses TRBV24-1 and TRBJ1-6; D ambiguous. Trimming took off 9 bases at V and 8 bases at J, with 4 bases between the two ends. Germline loops: CDR1 KGHDR, CDR2 SFDVKD. The CDR3 runs to 10 residues.

The chain carries TRBV4-2 and TRBJ2-3; 7 bases are shared with TRBD2. Germline V CDR1 and CDR2: LGHNA, YNFKEQ. The V gene end was trimmed by 4 bases and the J gene end by 1 base; junction bases not matched to a gene: 8. The CDR3 contains 16 residues. This CDR3 is CASSPRAGRGTDTQYF. The CDR3 DNA sequence: TGTGCCAGCAGCCCAAGAGCGGGAAGGGGCACAGATACGCAGTATTTT.

The chain couples TRBV28 to TRBJ1-4; D not resolved. Germline V lookup: CDR1 MDHEN, CDR2 SYDVKM. Trimming left V 7 bases short and J 6 bases short, with 12 bases between. The CDR3 extends over 13 amino acids. The CDR3 DNA follows: TGTGCCAGCATATCAAGCGGGGATGAAAAACTGTTTTTT. Encoded protein: CASISSGDEKLFF.

The chain has TRBV6-2 or TRBV6-3 and TRBJ1-1; 9 bases fit TRBD1. Germline CDR1 MNHEY, CDR2 SVGEGT. After removal of 4 bases from V and 9 bases from J, the junction contained 6 bases not matched to a gene. The CDR3 covers 13 residues. The CDR3 nucleotides read TGTGCCAGCAGTTCCTCAGGGACAGGGAAAGCTTTCTTT. Translation gives CASSSSGTGKAFF.

This chain uses TRBV27 with TRBJ2-1, with 14 bases identical to TRBD2. This CDR3 has 17 amino acids. Germline V lookup: CDR1 MNHEY, CDR2 SMNVEV (reference sequence). V lost 3 bases, J lost 11 bases, and 12 bases stayed unmatched. CDR3: CASSFGPGTSGGRKQFF. The CDR3 region has the DNA TGTGCCAGCAGTTTCGGCCCCGGGACTAGCGGGGGTCGCAAGCAGTTCTTC.

The chain couples TRBV29-1 to TRBJ2-3, with D perhaps TRBD1 (6 bases). CDR1 is SQVTM, CDR2 ANQGSEA, per germline. The CDR3 has 11 residues. Trimming took 6 bases from V and 9 from J, leaving 13 bases between them. CDR3 sequence: CSVAPQGTQYF. CDR3 sequence (DNA): TGCAGCGTAGCGCCTCAGGGGACGCAGTATTTT.

The V call is TRBV11-3, the J call TRBJ2-1; 11 bases map to TRBD2. The CDR3 length is 16 residues. The trim removed 5 bases at V and 4 bases at J, leaving 7 bases unmatched. From germline, CDR1 is SGHNT and CDR2 YENEEA. CDR3 residues: CASSPTSSGGYNEQFF. CDR3 bases: TGTGCCAGCAGCCCCACCTCTAGCGGGGGGTACAATGAGCAGTTCTTC. Full variable domain (outside the CDR3, taken from reference TRBV11-3 and TRBJ2-1): EAGVVQSPRYKIIEKKQPVAFWCNPISGHNTLYWYLQNLGQGPELLIRYENEEAVDDSQLPKDRFSAERLKGVDSTLKIQPAELGDSAVYLCASSPTSSGGYNEQFFGPGTRLTVL.

V usage is TRBV7-9 and J usage is TRBJ2-7; 7 nucleotides align to TRBD1. V lost 3 bases and J lost 0; bases outside the gene matches: 5. Germline V gene lookup returns CDR1 SEHNR and CDR2 FQNEAQ (reference sequence). The CDR3 covers 15 residues. For the CDR3, the DNA is TGTGCCAGCAGCTTCAGGGGGACCAGCTCCTACGAGCAGTACTTC. It yields the protein CASSFRGTSSYEQYF.

The V gene is TRBV6-5, the J gene TRBJ2-1, with unresolved D. Germline V CDR1 and CDR2: MNHEY, SVGAGI. The CDR3 has 15 residues. Between the trimmed V and J ends, which lost 0 bases and 4 bases, there was a span of 10 bases. DNA for the CDR3: TGTGCCAGCAGTTACTCAGGACCCAGGTACAATGAGCAGTTCTTC. As protein: CASSYSGPRYNEQFF.

This chain links TRBV5-4 with TRBJ2-3, with 10 bases lining up with TRBD2. Trimming at V came to 4 bases and at J to 2 bases, leaving 13 bases not matched to a gene. The CDR3 sequence is 18 residues long. CDR1 is SGHNT, CDR2 YYREEE, per germline (reference sequence). The CDR3: CASSPGASGSRVTDTQYF. In nucleotides, the CDR3 is TGTGCCAGCAGCCCTGGGGCTAGCGGGAGTAGGGTCACAGATACGCAGTATTTT.